The T cell receptor beta chain under discussion was sequenced for a study of CD8 T cells in Susac syndrome. A single count supports this clonotype. J was trimmed by 4 bases and V by 5 bases; bases with no gene match: 6. From germline, CDR1 is SGHTA and CDR2 FQGTGA. The CDR3 extends over 15 amino acids. An input of roughly 0.5 to 1 ug of RNA was subjected to reverse transcription using random hexamers. TCRdb recomputed calls from the immunoSEQ multiplex PCR reads with MiXCR, one row per CDR3 protein. The sample holds about 200,000 distinct CDR3 sequences, roughly 95% seen once. This receptor was taken from a human donor with multiple sclerosis. The specimen sequenced was CD4+ T cells from PBMCs. The rearrangement links TRBV7-3 to TRBJ2-2; 8 bases match TRBD1. The CDR3 region is CASSTTGASTGELFF. In DNA form, the CDR3 reads TGTGCCAGCAGCACGACAGGGGCCTCCACCGGGGAGCTGTTTTTT.